This T cell receptor beta chain was recorded in a study of radiation and T cells in renal cell carcinoma. Sequenced by immunoSEQ multiplex PCR; TCRdb stores in-frame clones only, minus some. Here the sample spans approximately 150,000 clones, less than 90% being singletons. Notes on the study in general: From baseline, blood top tumor clonotypes peaked at 2 weeks post-radiation.

The time point: baseline pretreatment blood. The treatment denotes: 15 Gy SBRT to primary tumor, nephrectomy 4 weeks later. CDR3 length: 16 amino acids. The V end was cut by 8 bases, the J end by 4 bases, with 20 bases between. CDR1 and CDR2 from the germline V gene are MRHNA and SNTAGT. Notes on this clone: Its antigen is not identified.

The source of this sequence is a woman between 70 and 85 years old with renal cell carcinoma. The material sequenced was blood, taken from a patient whose treatment included radiotherapy and nephrectomy. V gene TRBV6-4 combines with J gene TRBJ2-2; D is possibly TRBD1 or TRBD2 (5 bases each). The CDR3 nucleotides read TGTGCCAGCCGAGTCCACCCGGGACCGGGCACCGGGGAGCTGTTTTTT. This codes for CASRVHPGPGTGELFF.